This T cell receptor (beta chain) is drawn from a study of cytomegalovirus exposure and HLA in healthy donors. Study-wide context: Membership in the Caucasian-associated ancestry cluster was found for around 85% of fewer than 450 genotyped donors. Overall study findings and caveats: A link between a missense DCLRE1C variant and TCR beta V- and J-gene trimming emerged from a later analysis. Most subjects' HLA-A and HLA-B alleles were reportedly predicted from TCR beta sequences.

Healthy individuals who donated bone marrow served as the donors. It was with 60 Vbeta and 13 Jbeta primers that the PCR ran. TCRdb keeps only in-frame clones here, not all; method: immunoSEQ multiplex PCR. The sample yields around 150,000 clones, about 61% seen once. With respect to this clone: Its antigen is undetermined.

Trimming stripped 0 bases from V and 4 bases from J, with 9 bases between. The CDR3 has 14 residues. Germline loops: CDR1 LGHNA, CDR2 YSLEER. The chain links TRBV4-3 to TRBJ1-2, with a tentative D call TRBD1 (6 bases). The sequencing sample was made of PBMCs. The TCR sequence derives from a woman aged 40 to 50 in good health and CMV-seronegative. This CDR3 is CASSQDAGVYGYTF. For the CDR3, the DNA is TGCGCCAGCAGCCAAGATGCAGGGGTCTATGGCTACACCTTC.